One and the same sample provided the 21 T cell receptor beta chains below, sequenced in a study of T-cell memory formation after mild COVID-19. TCRdb reprocessed the 5' RACE reads via MiXCR and lists one record per CDR3 protein. The table lists around 310,000 distinct CDR3 sequences, about a sixth of them singletons. Sequenced sample: PBMCs or a T cell subset sorted from them (not recorded which). The receptors stem from a man aged 18 to 30 who had mild COVID-19 (a few samples of this study predate the infection). Cell type and time point are not known.

At least ten counts were recorded for this clonotype. This chain connects TRBV6-5 to TRBJ1-2, with TRBD1 identical over 7 bases. Trimming at V came to 5 bases and at J to 5 bases, leaving 11 bases not matched to a gene. Looked up from germline, CDR1 is MNHEY and CDR2 is SVGAGI. This CDR3 has 15 amino acids. The DNA of the CDR3 is TGTGCCAGCAGTCGATCCGGGCAGGGGGTTTATGGCTACACCTTC. The encoded protein is CASSRSGQGVYGYTF.

This chain links TRBV20-1 with TRBJ1-5; TRBD1 matches at 7 bases. This CDR3 spans 15 amino acids. Germline V gene sequence: CDR1 DFQATT, CDR2 SNEGSKA (reference sequence). With 1 base clipped from V and 0 bases from J, the junction kept 3 bases outside the gene matches. For the CDR3, the DNA is TGCAGTGCTAGAGTAGGGGGCATTAGCAATCAGCCCCAGCATTTT. Translated: CSARVGGISNQPQHF.

This clonotype has only a few counts. The CDR3 spells CAWSLGGNEQFF. The CDR3 DNA reads TGTGCCTGGAGTCTTGGGGGGAATGAGCAGTTCTTC. The chain carries TRBV30 and TRBJ2-1, with a possible D match to TRBD2 (6 bases). The V and J ends lost 2 bases and 7 bases respectively, with 9 bases between them. Germline lookup yields CDR1 GTSNPN and CDR2 SVGIG (reference sequence). The CDR3 consists of 12 residues.

The rearrangement uses TRBV12-3 or TRBV12-4 and TRBJ2-2, with TRBD2 as a possible D gene (7 bases). The V end lost 5 bases, the J end lost 2 bases, and 12 bases lay between the germline ends. The CDR3 is made up of 15 amino acids. The CDR3 sequence: CASSVRGANTGELFF. The CDR3 bases are TGTGCCAGCAGTGTCCGGGGGGCTAACACCGGGGAGCTGTTTTTT.

The gene calls are TRBV6-2 or TRBV6-3 and TRBJ1-5, with 7 positions matching TRBD1. V shed 5 bases and J 7 bases; nucleotides not matched to a gene: 8. The CDR3 totals 14 residues. Germline V gene lookup returns CDR1 MNHEY and CDR2 SVGEGT. The CDR3 DNA reads TGTGCCAGCAGTCTTACAGGGGAAGAACAGCCCCAGCATTTT. It is translated as CASSLTGEEQPQHF.

This clonotype was recorded at least ten times. J is TRBJ2-3 and V is TRBV5-1; D gene ambiguous. The germline CDR1 and CDR2 sequences are SGHRS and YFSETQ. The length of the CDR3 is 12 residues. V lost 3 bases to trimming and J lost 2 bases, with 4 bases between them. The CDR3 loop reads CASSSLTDTQYF. DNA of the CDR3: TGCGCCAGCAGCTCACTCACAGATACGCAGTATTTT.

This clonotype was observed many times. The rearrangement joins TRBV25-1 to TRBJ2-2; D possibly matches TRBD1 or TRBD2 (5 bases each). The CDR3 covers 13 residues. Germline V CDR1 and CDR2: MGHDK, SYGVNS. Trimming took 1 base from V and 7 from J, leaving 7 bases between them. The CDR3 nucleotides are TGTGCCAGCAGTGAATCTGGGGGCGGGGAGCTGTTTTTT. As protein: CASSESGGGELFF.

Many counts were recorded for this clonotype. CDR3 loop: CASSPLKSSYNEQFF. The CDR3 region has the DNA TGTGCCAGCAGCCCCCTTAAGAGCTCCTACAATGAGCAGTTCTTC. The rearrangement joins TRBV7-2 to TRBJ2-1, with D unclear. The V end lost 5 bases, the J end lost 0 bases, and 11 bases lay between the germline ends. CDR1 and CDR2 (germline): SGHTA, FQGNSA. The CDR3 covers 15 residues.

This clonotype occurred a few times. The gene calls are TRBV19 and TRBJ2-3; D may be TRBD1 (5 bases). Germline loops: CDR1 LNHDA, CDR2 SQIVND (reference sequence). The germline V and J ends were trimmed by 5 bases and 4 bases, with 10 bases remaining between them. The CDR3 contains 13 residues. Here the CDR3 DNA reads TGTGCCAGTAGTGTGGCAGGGTCAGATACGCAGTATTTT. This sequence encodes CASSVAGSDTQYF.

This clonotype has only a few counts. The chain uses TRBV7-9 and TRBJ1-1; D may be TRBD1 (5 bases). CDR1 and CDR2 from the germline V gene are SEHNR and FQNEAQ (reference sequence). The V and J ends lost 8 bases and 3 bases respectively, with 22 bases between them. This CDR3 is built from 16 residues. CDR3 amino acids: CASGLLLGMGHTEAFF. For the CDR3, the DNA is TGTGCCAGCGGCCTCTTACTAGGGATGGGGCACACTGAAGCTTTCTTT.

This rearrangement joins TRBV20-1 to TRBJ2-5; possibly TRBD1 or TRBD2 for D (6 bases each). CDR1 is DFQATT and CDR2 is SNEGSKA in the germline V gene (reference sequence). The CDR3 is 13 residues long. V dropped 5 bases and J dropped 5 bases, with 15 bases sitting between them. As DNA, the CDR3 is TGCAGTGCTTGGGGGGCTAGACAGGAGACCCAGTACTTC. Amino acid sequence: CSAWGARQETQYF.

This clonotype appeared many times. The chain combines TRBV6-6 with TRBJ1-4, with a possible D match to TRBD1 (6 bases). CDR1 is MNHNY, CDR2 SVGAGI, per germline (reference sequence). Trimming left V 6 bases short and J 6 bases short, with 17 bases between. There are 15 residues in the CDR3. The CDR3 region is CASRGNRAEYEKLFF. CDR3 DNA: TGTGCCAGCAGGGGTAACAGGGCCGAGTATGAAAAACTGTTTTTT.

The CDR3 loop reads CASSVLQGNYGYTF. In nucleotides, the CDR3 is TGTGCCAGCAGCGTACTACAGGGTAACTATGGCTACACCTTC. The genes are TRBV9 and TRBJ1-2; D may be TRBD1 (6 bases). The CDR3 totals 14 residues. Germline V gene lookup returns CDR1 SGDLS and CDR2 YYNGEE. V was cut by 1 base and J by 1 base, with 8 bases left in between.

This clonotype was seen only a few times. V is TRBV6-5 and J is TRBJ2-7; D may be TRBD1 (6 bases). The germline V gene encodes CDR1 MNHEY and CDR2 SVGAGI. Trimming pared 2 bases from V and 4 bases from J, leaving 15 bases between. This CDR3 is 15 amino acids long. The chain's CDR3 is CASSYRQGRGYEQYF. The CDR3 nucleotides are TGTGCCAGCAGTTACCGACAAGGAAGGGGGTACGAGCAGTACTTC.

The V gene is TRBV29-1, the J gene TRBJ2-5, with 10 bases aligning to TRBD1. In germline, CDR1 is SQVTM, CDR2 ANQGSEA. With 5 bases clipped from V and 4 bases from J, the junction kept 7 bases outside the gene matches. This CDR3 comprises 14 residues. The CDR3 here is CSVTGTGAVETQYF. The CDR3 region has the DNA TGCAGCGTTACCGGGACAGGGGCTGTAGAGACCCAGTACTTC. The full variable domain, with the rest looked up from reference TRBV29-1 and TRBJ2-5, is SAVISQKPSRDICQRGTSLTIQCQVDSQVTMMFWYRQQPGQSLTLIATANQGSEATYESGFVIDKFPISRPNLTFSTLTVSNMSPEDSSIYLCSVTGTGAVETQYFGPGTRLLVL.

A few counts support this clonotype. V usage is TRBV5-1 and J usage is TRBJ2-1; 9 nucleotides align to TRBD1. This CDR3 has 15 amino acids. Germline-derived CDR1 and CDR2 are SGHRS and YFSETQ. V lost 2 bases, J lost 6 bases, and 6 bases stayed unmatched. CDR3 sequence: CASSLPGTGTNEQFF. As DNA, the CDR3 is TGCGCCAGCAGCTTACCCGGGACAGGGACCAATGAGCAGTTCTTC.

This clonotype has more than one count but fewer than ten. The J gene is TRBJ1-5, the V gene TRBV10-3; D might be TRBD1 (5 bases). The germline V gene encodes CDR1 ENHRY and CDR2 SYGVKD. The V end was cut by 4 bases, the J end by 4 bases, with 8 bases between. The CDR3 contains 13 residues. The CDR3 DNA reads TGTGCCATCAGTGGGGACGGAAATCAGCCCCAGCATTTT. The encoded protein is CAISGDGNQPQHF.

This clonotype has more than one count but fewer than ten. The V gene is TRBV24-1, the J gene TRBJ1-5; weak D call: TRBD1 (6 bases). The CDR3 contains 15 residues. V dropped 5 bases and J dropped 3 bases, with 13 bases sitting between them. CDR1 and CDR2 from the germline V gene are KGHDR and SFDVKD. The CDR3 DNA reads TGTGCCACCAGTGGCCCCACAGGGAACAATCAGCCCCAGCATTTT. This encodes CATSGPTGNNQPQHF.

This chain joins TRBV20-1 and TRBJ2-5, with D hard to call. Germline lookup yields CDR1 DFQATT and CDR2 SNEGSKA (reference sequence). The CDR3 sequence is 12 residues long. V lost 3 bases, J lost 4 bases, and 9 bases lay in between. The CDR3 DNA sequence: TGCAGTGCTAGGCGGCGTGTAGAGACCCAGTACTTC. This sequence encodes CSARRRVETQYF.

The J gene is TRBJ2-3, the V gene TRBV20-1, with a possible D match to TRBD2 (5 bases). V was trimmed by 3 bases and J by 6 bases, leaving 13 bases between them. Germline V CDR1 and CDR2: DFQATT, SNEGSKA (reference sequence). This CDR3 is built from 13 residues. The CDR3 DNA reads TGCAGTGCTAGCCCCGCCCCGGGGGATACGCAGTATTTT. This sequence encodes CSASPAPGDTQYF.

The rearrangement links TRBV3-1 to TRBJ2-1, with D possibly being TRBD1 (6 bases). Trimming left V 4 bases short and J 15 bases short, with 19 bases between. The germline CDR1 and CDR2 sequences are LGHDT and YNNKEL (reference sequence). CDR3 length equals 13 residues. As DNA, the CDR3 is TGTGCCAGCAGCCTCCAGGGGCTCCTTCGTCCGTTCTTC. It encodes CASSLQGLLRPFF.